The 15 T cell receptor beta chains in this list originate from one sample, sequenced in a study of tumor-infiltrating lymphocytes in primary liver carcinoma (dated by TCRdb to about 2017). TCRdb shows the sequencer as Illumina HiSeq 2500. Starting from about 500 ng total RNA, TCRbeta-specific cDNA was produced by reverse transcription with a constant-region primer and ProtoScript II reverse transcriptase. TCRbeta libraries were built with three nested multiplex PCR rounds, a slightly modified ARM-PCR procedure. Multiplex TRBV1-TRBV30 forward primers and a Cbeta reverse primer were used in the first two PCR rounds, each of which was run for 10 to 11 cycles. TCRdb reprocessing: public reads trimmed at Q25 with fastp, clones called with MiXCR, in-frame beta chains kept. When rows share a CDR3 protein, they turn into one entry using the most common DNA and genes. In all, the sample holds about 210,000 distinct CDR3 sequences, and roughly two thirds of those were seen once. Together, the top ten hold approximately 6.6% of the sample.

RNA from unsorted whole blood was extracted with TRIzol reagent, and germline DNA was obtained with the DNeasy Blood & Tissue kit. The sequenced material came from peripheral blood. All receptors come from a woman in her fifties or sixties with primary liver carcinoma and hepatitis B virus infection.

With respect to this clonotype: Germline and junction disagree at one end, which may indicate a read error. CDR3 in amino acids: CANSLRTYSYEQYF. The CDR3 DNA is TGTGCCAACAGTCTCAGGACATACTCCTACGAGCAGTATTTC. The V and J genes are TRBV12-3 or TRBV12-4 and TRBJ2-7, with D tentatively TRBD1 (5 bases). CDR3 length: 14 amino acids.

In the case of this clonotype: One end of the junction fails to match germline, which may point to a read error. The chain couples TRBV29-1 to TRBJ2-7; D gene ambiguous. Per germline, CDR1 SQVTM and CDR2 ANQGSEA. The CDR3 is 12 residues long. CDR3 residues: CSVVADSYVQYF. Here the CDR3 DNA reads TGCAGTGTTGTCGCAGACTCCTACGTGCAGTACTTC.

As concerns this clonotype: In this CDR3 the conserved last residue, phenylalanine or tryptophan, is missing, so a read error is likely. The chain links TRBV6-1 to TRBJ2-7, with unresolved D. CDR1 and CDR2 (germline): MNHNS, SASEGT. The CDR3 contains 11 residues. V lost 8 bases to trimming and J lost 6 bases, with 11 bases between them. CDR3 coding DNA: TGTGCCAGCTCAACGGGCGTCGAGCAGTACTTA. This gives the protein CASSTGVEQYL.

Worth noting for this clonotype: Because the CDR3 is missing its conserved closing phenylalanine or tryptophan, this is likely a read error. The rearrangement uses TRBV4-1 and TRBJ2-3; 11 bases agree with TRBD1. In germline, CDR1 is MGHRA, CDR2 YSYEKL. The CDR3 runs to 16 residues. V shed 3 bases, J shed 4 bases, and the junction held 6 bases outside the gene matches. DNA of the CDR3: TGCGCCAGCAGCCACCCAGGACAGGGGGCGGCAGATACGCAGTATTAT. As protein: CASSHPGQGAADTQYY.

This clonotype was observed many times. The J gene is TRBJ2-5, the V gene TRBV6-2 or TRBV6-3, with D possibly matching TRBD2 (5 bases). V was shortened by 2 bases and J by 1 base, with 14 bases between the two germline ends. This CDR3 comprises 16 residues. Germline loops: CDR1 MNHEY, CDR2 SVGEGT. This CDR3 reads CASSYGRNRPQETQYF. The CDR3 nucleotides read TGTGCCAGCAGTTACGGGAGAAATCGACCCCAAGAGACCCAGTACTTC.

This chain links TRBV20-1 with TRBJ2-1; TRBD2 matches 12 bases. Germline CDR1 reads DFQATT; CDR2 reads SNEGSKA (reference sequence). This CDR3 contains 13 residues. The trim removed 6 bases at V and 10 bases at J, leaving 7 bases unmatched. The DNA of the CDR3 is TGCAGTGCGGGGACTAGCGGGCCCCCCGAGCAGTTCTTC. This gives the protein CSAGTSGPPEQFF.

This clonotype was found once. It may be a read error: a sequence one base away is much more abundant. The chain has TRBV6-2 or TRBV6-3 and TRBJ2-4; D gene uncertain. Looked up from germline, CDR1 is MNHEY and CDR2 is SVGEGT. The V end lost 6 bases, the J end lost 9 bases, and 9 bases lay between the germline ends. The CDR3 is 11 residues long. The CDR3 loop reads CASRGISIQYF. CDR3 DNA: TGTGCCAGCAGAGGAATCAGCATTCAGTACTTC.

This clonotype was seen a few times. The rearrangement links TRBV14 to TRBJ2-1; D uncertain. V lost 4 bases and J lost 7, with 11 bases in between. Germline CDR1 and CDR2: SGHDN and FVKESK. CDR3 length equals 13 residues. This CDR3 reads CASSPQMGNEQFF. The CDR3 region has the DNA TGTGCCAGCAGCCCTCAGATGGGAAATGAGCAGTTCTTC.

This clonotype was recorded many times. This chain uses TRBV6-5 with TRBJ1-2; D perhaps matches TRBD1 (5 bases). V dropped 6 bases and J dropped 8 bases, with 16 bases sitting between them. The CDR3 has 13 residues. Germline CDR1 reads MNHEY; CDR2 reads SVGAGI. The CDR3 nucleotides read TGTGCCAGCAGAAAAGACAGTTGGCAGGGCTACACCTTC. Translation gives CASRKDSWQGYTF.

This clonotype has just a few counts. The rearrangement uses TRBV6-4 and TRBJ1-2; D perhaps matches TRBD1 (5 bases). Trimming took 7 bases from V and 6 from J, leaving 24 bases between them. Germline V gene lookup returns CDR1 MRHNA and CDR2 SNTAGT. The CDR3 covers 16 residues. CDR3 region: CASTPDQGEGIHGYTF. DNA of the CDR3: TGTGCCAGCACTCCTGACCAGGGTGAGGGTATACATGGCTACACCTTC.

The chain couples TRBV5-1 to TRBJ2-3; maybe TRBD2 (6 bases). V was clipped by 6 bases and J by 0 bases, with 14 bases between them. This CDR3 has 15 amino acids. Germline CDR1 SGHRS, CDR2 YFSETQ. Here the CDR3 DNA reads TGCGCCAGCAACTTTGGCGGGATAAGCACAGATACGCAGTATTTT. Amino acids: CASNFGGISTDTQYF.

The chain couples TRBV28 to TRBJ1-5; TRBD1 matches at 7 bases. The V and J ends lost 5 bases and 7 bases, in that order; junction bases with no gene match: 11. Germline assignment: CDR1 MDHEN and CDR2 SYDVKM. The CDR3 covers 15 residues. In nucleotides, the CDR3 is TGTGCCAGCAGTACCGGAACAGGGGCGGTACAGCCCCAGCATTTT. Amino acid sequence: CASSTGTGAVQPQHF.

A remark on this clonotype: With a much larger clone just one base away, this may be a read error. The chain combines TRBV6-6 with TRBJ1-6; no clear D. This CDR3 is 17 amino acids long. Germline V lookup: CDR1 MNHNY, CDR2 SVGAGI (reference sequence). Trimming shortened V by 5 bases and J by 0 bases, and 14 bases separated the two germline ends. CDR3 sequence (DNA): TGTGCCAGCAGTCACTTGGGTTTGAGCTCCTATAATTCACCCCTCCACTTT. This sequence encodes CASSHLGLSSYNSPLHF.

About this clonotype: Being one base from a much bigger clone, this may be a read error. V usage is TRBV5-5 and J usage is TRBJ1-1; possible D gene TRBD1, 5 bases. The CDR3 runs 13 residues. Germline V gene lookup returns CDR1 SGHKS and CDR2 YYEKEE (reference sequence). Trimming shortened V by 6 bases and J by 1 base, and 10 bases separated the two germline ends. CDR3 DNA: TGTGCCAGCACTGGGGCGGCGAACACTGAAGCTTTCTTT. It codes for CASTGAANTEAFF.

The chain recombines TRBV30 with TRBJ2-7, with a weak D call TRBD2 (5 bases). V was pared by 2 bases and J by 6 bases, with 17 bases between. This CDR3 spans 14 amino acids. The germline gives CDR1 GTSNPN, CDR2 SVGIG (reference sequence). CDR3 sequence (DNA): TGTGCCTGGAGTCATAGCGTGAGGAGACCCGAGCAGTACTTC. Translated: CAWSHSVRRPEQYF.